A single sample is the source of the 5 T cell receptor beta chains below, sequenced in a study of blood T cells in healthy people across ages. Combining a sample-barcoded 5' primer with a J-beta primer mix, a second PCR ran for about 6 to 11 cycles. TCRdb independently ran MiXCR on the 5' RACE reads; one entry per CDR3 protein. The data contain hundreds of thousands of distinct CDR3 sequences, 52% of them singletons. Material: blood. The receptors were sampled from a woman older than 75 in good health.

The chain uses TRBV10-3 and TRBJ2-1; 9 positions agree with TRBD2. This CDR3 comprises 16 residues. Germline lookup yields CDR1 ENHRY and CDR2 SYGVKD. V shed 0 bases and J 7 bases; nucleotides not matched to a gene: 7. Written as DNA, the CDR3 is TGTGCCATCAGTGAGTCGCGGGGGGGAGGAGCGAATGAGCAGTTCTTC. It is translated as CAISESRGGGANEQFF.

This clonotype was recorded a few times. The V gene is TRBV10-3, the J gene TRBJ2-5, with D possibly matching TRBD1 (5 bases). Germline V gives CDR1 ENHRY, CDR2 SYGVKD. V lost 8 bases, J lost 4 bases, and 8 bases lay in between. The CDR3 has 11 amino acids. CDR3 in amino acids: CAIGQGETQYF. The CDR3, as DNA: TGTGCCATCGGGCAGGGAGAGACCCAGTACTTC.

The rearrangement joins TRBV29-1 to TRBJ2-4, with D possibly TRBD1 on 6 matching bases. Deletions cut 7 bases from V and 5 bases from J, with 12 bases between. The CDR3 runs 12 residues. Per the germline V gene, CDR1 is SQVTM and CDR2 is ANQGSEA. CDR3 DNA: TGCAGCGCAGGGGTTAGCCAAAACATTCAGTACTTC. Protein product: CSAGVSQNIQYF.

In this sample, this clonotype turned up many times. The chain has TRBV20-1 and TRBJ2-1, with 9 bases lining up with TRBD1. CDR3 length: 14 residues. Germline V gives CDR1 DFQATT, CDR2 SNEGSKA (reference sequence). J lost 6 bases, V lost 5 bases, and 8 bases had no gene match. The CDR3 is CSADWGQGSNEQFF. The DNA for the CDR3 is TGCAGTGCTGACTGGGGACAGGGCTCCAATGAGCAGTTCTTC.

The chain has TRBV4-1 and TRBJ2-7; 9 bases map to TRBD2. Germline loops: CDR1 MGHRA, CDR2 YSYEKL. The CDR3 has 16 residues. The junction had 10 bases not matched to a gene; V was cut back by 1 base and J by 6 bases. CDR3 region: CASSQVFLAGGPEQYF. CDR3 sequence (DNA): TGCGCCAGCAGCCAAGTGTTTTTGGCGGGGGGGCCCGAGCAGTACTTC.